This T cell receptor (beta chain) was sequenced during a study of identical twins. This clonotype was picked up many times. From germline, CDR1 is MGHDK and CDR2 SYGVNS. This CDR3 region has 15 residues. Deletions cut 2 bases from V and 4 bases from J, with 11 bases between. TCRdb called the 5' RACE reads again in MiXCR, with one record for every CDR3 protein. Among 750,000 to 950,000 distinct CDR3 sequences listed, around 12% were seen once. These sequences were also reported in another study, on yellow fever vaccine responses in identical twins.

This receptor was identified in a woman aged 18-30 years in good health. The source material was PBMCs. The chain joins TRBV25-1 to TRBJ1-4; D is unresolved. CDR3 amino acids: CASSEADSGNEKLFF. For the CDR3, the DNA is TGTGCCAGCAGTGAAGCAGATAGCGGTAATGAAAAACTGTTTTTT.